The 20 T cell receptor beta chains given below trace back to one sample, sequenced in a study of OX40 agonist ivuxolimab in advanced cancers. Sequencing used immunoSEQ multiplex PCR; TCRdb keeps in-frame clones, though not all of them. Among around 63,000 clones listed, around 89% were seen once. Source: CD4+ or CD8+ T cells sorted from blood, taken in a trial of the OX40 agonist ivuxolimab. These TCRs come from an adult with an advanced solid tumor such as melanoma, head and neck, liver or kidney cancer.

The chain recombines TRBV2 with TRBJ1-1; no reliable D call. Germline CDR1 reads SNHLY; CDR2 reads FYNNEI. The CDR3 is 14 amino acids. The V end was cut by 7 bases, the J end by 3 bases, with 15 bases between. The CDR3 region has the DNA TGTGCCAGCAAAACACTGGCAGCGGACACTGAAGCTTTCTTT. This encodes CASKTLAADTEAFF.

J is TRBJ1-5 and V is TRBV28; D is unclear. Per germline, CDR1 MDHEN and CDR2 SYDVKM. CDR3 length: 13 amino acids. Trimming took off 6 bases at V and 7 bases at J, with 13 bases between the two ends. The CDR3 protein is CASSFPDRQPQHF. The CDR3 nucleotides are TGTGCCAGCAGCTTCCCCGATCGGCAGCCCCAGCATTTT.

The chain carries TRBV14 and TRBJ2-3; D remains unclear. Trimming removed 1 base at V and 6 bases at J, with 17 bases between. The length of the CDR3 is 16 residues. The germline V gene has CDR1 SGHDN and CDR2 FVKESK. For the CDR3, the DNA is TGTGCCAGCAGCCAAGGAATGGGCTCCCCCGGGGATACGCAGTATTTT. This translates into CASSQGMGSPGDTQYF.

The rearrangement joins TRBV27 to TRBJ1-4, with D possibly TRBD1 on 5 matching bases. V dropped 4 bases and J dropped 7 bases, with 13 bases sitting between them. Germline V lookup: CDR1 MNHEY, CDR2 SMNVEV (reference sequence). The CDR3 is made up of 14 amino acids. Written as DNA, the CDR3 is TGTGCCAGCAGTTGGGACCGTGGGGGTGAAAAACTGTTTTTT. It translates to CASSWDRGGEKLFF.

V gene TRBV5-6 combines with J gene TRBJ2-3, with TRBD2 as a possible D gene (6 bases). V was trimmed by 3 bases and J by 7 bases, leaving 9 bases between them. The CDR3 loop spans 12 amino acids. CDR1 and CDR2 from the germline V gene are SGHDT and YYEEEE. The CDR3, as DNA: TGTGCCAGCAGCTGGACTACCAATACGCAGTATTTT. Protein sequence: CASSWTTNTQYF.

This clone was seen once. CDR3 bases: TGTGCCAGCAGTGGGGAGGGGTTTGGGGCCAACGTCCTGACTTTC. Amino acid sequence: CASSGEGFGANVLTF. The chain links TRBV2 to TRBJ2-6, with 7 bases matching TRBD2. After removal of 4 bases from V and 3 bases from J, the junction contained 3 bases not matched to a gene. The CDR3 totals 15 residues. Germline CDR1 reads SNHLY; CDR2 reads FYNNEI.

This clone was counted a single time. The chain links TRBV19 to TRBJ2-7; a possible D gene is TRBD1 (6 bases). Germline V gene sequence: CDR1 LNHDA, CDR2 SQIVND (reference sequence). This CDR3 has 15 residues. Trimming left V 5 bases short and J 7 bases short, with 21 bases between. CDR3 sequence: CASSDDRRQPGEQYF. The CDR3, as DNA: TGTGCCAGTAGTGACGACAGGAGACAACCTGGGGAGCAGTACTTC.

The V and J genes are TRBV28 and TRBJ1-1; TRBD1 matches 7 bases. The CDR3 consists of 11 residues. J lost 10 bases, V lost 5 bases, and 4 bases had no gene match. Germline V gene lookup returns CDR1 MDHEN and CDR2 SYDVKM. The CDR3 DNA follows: TGTGCCAGCAGTCTCGGACAGGCAGCTTTCTTT. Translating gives CASSLGQAAFF.

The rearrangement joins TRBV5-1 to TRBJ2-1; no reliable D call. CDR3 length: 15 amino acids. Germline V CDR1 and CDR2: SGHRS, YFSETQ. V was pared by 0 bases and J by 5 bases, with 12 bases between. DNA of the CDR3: TGCGCCAGCAGCTTGGACCCGGCAGCCAACAATGAGCAGTTCTTC. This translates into CASSLDPAANNEQFF. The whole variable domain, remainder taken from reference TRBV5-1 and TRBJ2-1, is KAGVTQTPRYLIKTRGQQVTLSCSPISGHRSVSWYQQTPGQGLQFLFEYFSETQRNKGNFPGRFSGRQFSNSRSEMNVSTLELGDSALYLCASSLDPAANNEQFFGPGTRLTVL.

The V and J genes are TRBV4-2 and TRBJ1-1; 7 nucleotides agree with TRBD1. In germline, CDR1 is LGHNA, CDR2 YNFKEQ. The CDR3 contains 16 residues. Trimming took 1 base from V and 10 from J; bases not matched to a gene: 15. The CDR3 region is CASSQASGQTIFRAFF. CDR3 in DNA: TGTGCCAGCAGCCAAGCATCGGGACAGACGATTTTTCGAGCTTTCTTT.

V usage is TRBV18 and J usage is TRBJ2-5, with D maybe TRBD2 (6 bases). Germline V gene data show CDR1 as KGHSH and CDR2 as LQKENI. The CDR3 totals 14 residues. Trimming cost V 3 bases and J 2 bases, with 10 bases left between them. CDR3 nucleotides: TGTGCCAGCTCACCTCAGGGAGGACAAGAGACCCAGTACTTC. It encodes CASSPQGGQETQYF.

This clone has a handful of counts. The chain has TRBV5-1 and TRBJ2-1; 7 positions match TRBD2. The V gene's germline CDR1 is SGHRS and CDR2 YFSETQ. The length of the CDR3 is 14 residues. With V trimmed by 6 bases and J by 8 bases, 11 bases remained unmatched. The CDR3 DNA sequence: TGCGCCAGCACCTCGGGGGGTTCATTGGATGAGCAGTTCTTC. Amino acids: CASTSGGSLDEQFF. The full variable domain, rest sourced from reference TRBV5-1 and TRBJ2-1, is KAGVTQTPRYLIKTRGQQVTLSCSPISGHRSVSWYQQTPGQGLQFLFEYFSETQRNKGNFPGRFSGRQFSNSRSEMNVSTLELGDSALYLCASTSGGSLDEQFFGPGTRLTVL.

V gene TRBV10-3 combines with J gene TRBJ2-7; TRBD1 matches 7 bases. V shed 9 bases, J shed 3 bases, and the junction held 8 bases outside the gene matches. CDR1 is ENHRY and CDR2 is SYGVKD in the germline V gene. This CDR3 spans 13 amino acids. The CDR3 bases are TGTGCCATTCGACAGGGAGTACTCTACGAGCAGTACTTC. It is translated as CAIRQGVLYEQYF.

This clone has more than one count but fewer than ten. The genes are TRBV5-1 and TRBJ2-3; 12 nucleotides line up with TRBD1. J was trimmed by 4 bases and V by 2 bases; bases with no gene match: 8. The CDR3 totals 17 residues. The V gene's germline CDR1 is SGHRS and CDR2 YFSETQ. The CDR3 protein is CASSFIPGQGAADTQYF. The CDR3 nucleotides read TGCGCCAGCAGCTTTATACCGGGACAGGGGGCCGCAGATACGCAGTATTTT.

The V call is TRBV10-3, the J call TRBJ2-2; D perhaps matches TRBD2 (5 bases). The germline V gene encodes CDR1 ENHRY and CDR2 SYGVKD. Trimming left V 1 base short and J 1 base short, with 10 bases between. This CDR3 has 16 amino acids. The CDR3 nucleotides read TGTGCCATCAGTGAGTATCCCAGCGGGAACACCGGGGAGCTGTTTTTT. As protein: CAISEYPSGNTGELFF.

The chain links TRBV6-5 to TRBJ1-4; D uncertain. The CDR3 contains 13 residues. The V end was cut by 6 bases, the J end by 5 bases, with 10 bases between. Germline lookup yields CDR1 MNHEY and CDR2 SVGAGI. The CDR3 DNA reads TGTGCCAGCAGGACGCCGCCCAATGAAAAACTGTTTTTT. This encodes CASRTPPNEKLFF.

The CDR3 here is CASSFGGWDQPQHF. Here the CDR3 DNA reads TGTGCCAGCAGTTTCGGGGGGTGGGATCAGCCCCAGCATTTT. The J gene is TRBJ1-5, the V gene TRBV6-5, with D perhaps TRBD1 (5 bases). CDR3 size: 14 residues. The germline V gene has CDR1 MNHEY and CDR2 SVGAGI. V was shortened by 4 bases and J by 5 bases, with 12 bases between the two germline ends.

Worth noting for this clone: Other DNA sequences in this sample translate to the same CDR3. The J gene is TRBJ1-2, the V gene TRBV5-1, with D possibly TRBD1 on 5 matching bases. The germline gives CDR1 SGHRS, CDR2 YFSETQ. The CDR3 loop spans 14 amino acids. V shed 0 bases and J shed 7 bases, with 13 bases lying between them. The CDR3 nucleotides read TGCGCCAGCAGCTTGGGGCCGGGGGAGGGTGGCTACACCTTC. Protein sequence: CASSLGPGEGGYTF.

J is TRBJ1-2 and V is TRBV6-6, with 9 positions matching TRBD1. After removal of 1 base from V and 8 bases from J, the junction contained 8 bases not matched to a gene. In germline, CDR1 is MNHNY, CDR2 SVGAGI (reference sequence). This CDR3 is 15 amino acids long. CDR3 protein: CASSYFGDREKGYTF. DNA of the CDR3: TGTGCCAGCAGTTACTTTGGGGACAGGGAAAAAGGCTACACCTTC.

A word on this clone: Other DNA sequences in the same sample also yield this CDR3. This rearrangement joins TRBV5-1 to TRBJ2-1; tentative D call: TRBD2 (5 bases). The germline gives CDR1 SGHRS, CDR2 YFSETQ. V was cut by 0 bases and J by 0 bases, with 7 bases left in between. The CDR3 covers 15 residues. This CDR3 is CASSLGGSSYNEQFF. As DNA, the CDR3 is TGCGCCAGCAGCTTGGGAGGGAGCTCCTACAATGAGCAGTTCTTC.